These T cell receptor beta chains were read from a single sample in a study of blood T cells in healthy people across ages. TCRdb called the 5' RACE reads again in MiXCR, with one record for every CDR3 protein. The sample shows 730,000 or so distinct CDR3 sequences, roughly 44% of them seen only once. Source material: blood. The receptors derive from an older woman in good health. The CDR3 runs from the conserved cysteine through the conserved F or W. A D gene is named only where the DNA matches it firmly. Clone size is given for some rows only: seen once, a few or many times, or a class if the clone is expanded.

TRBJ2-4 | . | . | TRBV18 | CASSPARGGKNIQYF | TGTGCCAGCTCACCGGCAAGGGGAGGCAAAAACATTCAGTACTTC
TRBJ1-2 | few | . | TRBV20-1 | CRPLGGNGYTF | TGCAGACCTCTCGGGGGGAATGGCTACACCTTC
TRBJ2-5 | . | . | TRBV28 | CASTTGEGRETQYF | TGTGCCAGCACTACAGGGGAGGGTAGAGAGACCCAGTACTTC
TRBJ2-3 | many | . | TRBV6-6 | CASSSYSDTQYF | TGTGCCAGCAGTTCGTATAGCGATACGCAGTATTTT
TRBJ2-5 | few | . | TRBV6-1 | CASSGQEKETQYF | TGTGCCAGCAGTGGACAGGAGAAAGAGACCCAGTACTTC
TRBJ1-5 | . | TRBD1 | TRBV5-1 | CASSAGTGWNQPQHF | TGCGCCAGCAGCGCGGGGACAGGGTGGAATCAGCCCCAGCATTTT
TRBJ2-5 | . | . | TRBV29-1 | CSVVGQTQYF | TGCAGCGTTGTAGGACAGACCCAGTACTTC
TRBJ1-6 | few | . | TRBV27 | CASSTGAGSPLHF | TGTGCCAGCTCCACGGGGGCGGGTTCACCCCTCCACTTT
TRBJ2-7 | . | . | TRBV12-3/TRBV12-4 | CASSQDYLRPYEQYF | TGTGCCAGCAGTCAGGACTACCTACGACCCTACGAGCAGTACTTC
TRBJ1-5 | . | TRBD1 | TRBV20-1 | CSARNPGTGNNQPQHF | TGCAGTGCTAGAAATCCCGGGACAGGGAACAATCAGCCCCAGCATTTT
TRBJ2-1 | . | . | TRBV2 | CASRDDRDEQFF | TGTGCCAGCAGGGACGACAGAGATGAGCAGTTCTTC
TRBJ2-5 | . | TRBD2 | TRBV6-1 | CASSEARGGLETQYF | TGTGCCAGCAGTGAAGCCCGGGGGGGCCTGGAGACCCAGTACTTC
TRBJ2-3 | . | . | TRBV11-2 | CASSFNGTGTDTQYF | TGTGCCAGCAGCTTTAACGGTACCGGCACAGATACGCAGTATTTT
TRBJ2-3 | . | TRBD2 | TRBV5-1 | CASSPWTSGSRTDTQYF | TGCGCCAGCAGCCCGTGGACTAGCGGGAGTCGTACAGATACGCAGTATTTT
TRBJ2-1 | . | TRBD2 | TRBV27 | CASSFFSGRDNEQFF | TGTGCCAGCAGTTTTTTCAGCGGGAGGGACAATGAGCAGTTCTTC
TRBJ2-1 | . | TRBD2 | TRBV29-1 | CSVEFRTSTRPPYNEQFF | TGCAGCGTTGAGTTCAGGACTAGCACCCGACCCCCCTACAATGAGCAGTTCTTC
TRBJ2-7 | . | . | TRBV28 | CASSLPGSWNEQYF | TGTGCCAGCAGTTTACCTGGGTCGTGGAACGAGCAGTACTTC
TRBJ1-3 | . | . | TRBV11-2 | CASSFRGDSGNTIYF | TGTGCCAGCAGCTTCCGAGGGGACTCTGGAAACACCATATATTTT